A selection of T cell receptor beta chains follows, all from one sample in a study of beta chain features in type 1 diabetes. The data were produced by immunoSEQ multiplex PCR, yet TCRdb's version contains in-frame clones alone and is incomplete. The table has around 190,000 clones, about 12% seen once. Sequencing input: central memory CD4+ T cells from blood. The receptor source for this set is a woman under 30 in good health. CDR3s include the opening cysteine and the closing phenylalanine or tryptophan. Each record gives: D gene, clone size, J gene, V gene, CDR3 protein, CDR3 DNA. D genes are given only for firm matches. Clone size is given for some rows only: seen once, a few or many times, or a class if the clone is expanded.

>NA|NA|TRBJ2-1|TRBV29-1
CSVPGLSHEQFF
TGCAGCGTGCCGGGACTTTCCCATGAGCAGTTCTTC
>NA|NA|TRBJ2-5|TRBV7-2
CASSPERIQETQYF
TGTGCCAGCAGCCCGGAGCGTATCCAAGAGACCCAGTACTTC
>TRBD1|NA|TRBJ2-5|TRBV28
CASWATGGQETQYF
TGTGCCAGCTGGGCGACAGGGGGCCAAGAGACCCAGTACTTC
>TRBD2|NA|TRBJ2-7|TRBV18
CASSQYPLAGDEQYF
TGTGCCAGCTCACAATATCCACTAGCGGGAGACGAGCAGTACTTC
>NA|NA|TRBJ2-7|TRBV20-1
CSAGRFYEQYF
TGCAGTGCGGGCCGGTTTTACGAGCAGTACTTC
>TRBD1|many|TRBJ2-6|TRBV7-8
CASSLRDRVFSGANVLTF
TGTGCCAGCAGCCTCCGGGACAGGGTTTTTTCTGGGGCCAACGTCCTGACTTTC
>NA|NA|TRBJ2-1|TRBV7-2
CASSHNNEQFF
TGTGCCAGCAGCCACAACAATGAGCAGTTCTTC
>TRBD1|few|TRBJ2-3|TRBV30
CAWSVQGGTDTQYF
TGTGCCTGGAGTGTACAGGGGGGCACAGATACGCAGTATTTT
>TRBD1|NA|TRBJ1-2|TRBV6-5
CASSMDRGQGYGYTF
TGTGCCAGCAGTATGGACAGGGGGCAGGGCTATGGCTACACCTTC
>NA|few|TRBJ1-2|TRBV25-1
CASSEGRTYGYTF
TGTGCCAGCAGTGAGGGGAGAACCTATGGCTACACCTTC
>NA|NA|TRBJ1-4|TRBV9
CASSGYLVNEKLFF
TGTGCCAGCAGCGGATACTTAGTTAATGAAAAACTGTTTTTT
>TRBD1|few|TRBJ1-2|TRBV28
CASRPGQTYGYTF
TGTGCCAGCAGGCCGGGACAGACCTATGGCTACACCTTC
>NA|few|TRBJ2-7|TRBV30
CAWSVRAGYYEQYF
TGTGCCTGGAGTGTACGGGCAGGGTACTACGAGCAGTACTTC
>NA|NA|TRBJ1-2|TRBV28
CASRQAYGYTF
TGTGCCAGCAGACAGGCCTATGGCTACACCTTC
>NA|few|TRBJ2-2|TRBV29-1
CSVSRGTTTGELFF
TGCAGCGTTTCTAGGGGCACCACTACCGGGGAGCTGTTTTTT
>NA|NA|TRBJ1-1|TRBV7-2
CASSSKRGGTEAFF
TGTGCCAGCAGCTCCAAACGAGGGGGCACTGAAGCTTTCTTT
>TRBD1|NA|TRBJ1-1|TRBV14
CASSLTGAKNTEAFF
TGTGCCAGCAGCCTCACAGGGGCAAAGAACACTGAAGCTTTCTTT
>TRBD2|NA|TRBJ2-1|TRBV4-2
CASSQTPGYSGNGFF
TGTGCCAGCAGCCAGACTCCTGGGTATAGCGGGAATGGGTTCTTC
>TRBD1|NA|TRBJ2-3|TRBV29-1
CSVLTGPFVSLTDTQYF
TGCAGCGTGTTGACAGGGCCCTTTGTATCTCTCACAGATACGCAGTATTTT
>TRBD1|NA|TRBJ2-5|TRBV18
CASSPQTGGGETQYF
TGTGCCAGCTCACCACAAACAGGGGGCGGAGAGACCCAGTACTTC
>TRBD2|few|TRBJ2-1|TRBV11-3
CASSFLTSGGREQFF
TGTGCCAGCAGCTTCCTGACTAGCGGGGGGAGGGAGCAGTTCTTC
>NA|NA|TRBJ2-3|TRBV5-6
CASSFSAAAGDTQYF
TGTGCCAGCAGCTTTTCAGCGGCAGCGGGAGATACGCAGTATTTT
>NA|NA|TRBJ1-1|TRBV30
CAWSPMAGLNTEAFF
TGTGCCTGGAGTCCAATGGCGGGTTTGAACACTGAAGCTTTCTTT
>NA|NA|TRBJ1-5|TRBV29-1
CSVAGPYPQHF
TGCAGCGTTGCTGGTCCCTATCCCCAGCATTTT
>TRBD1|many|TRBJ2-7|TRBV28
CASSSPSTGFEQYF
TGTGCCAGCAGTTCTCCTTCGACAGGGTTCGAGCAGTACTTC
>NA|few|TRBJ2-5|TRBV18
CASSPLAGETQYF
TGTGCCAGCTCACCGCTCGCGGGGGAGACCCAGTACTTC
>NA|few|TRBJ1-1|TRBV30
CAWSSTMLSTEAFF
TGTGCCTGGAGTTCTACGATGCTTTCCACTGAAGCTTTCTTT
>TRBD1|few|TRBJ2-7|TRBV5-1
CASSFQIGQAADF
TGCGCCAGCAGCTTCCAGATTGGACAGGCGGCCGACTTC
>NA|few|TRBJ2-3|TRBV7-3
CASSLGRDTQYF
TGTGCCAGCAGCTTAGGGAGAGATACGCAGTATTTT
>TRBD1|NA|TRBJ2-1|TRBV5-4
CASSSQGAASNEQFF
TGTGCCAGCAGCTCTCAGGGGGCGGCCTCCAATGAGCAGTTCTTC
>TRBD2|NA|TRBJ2-1|TRBV7-3
CASSPRSSGTSYNEQFF
TGTGCCAGCAGCCCCCGGTCTAGCGGGACCTCCTACAATGAGCAGTTCTTC
>TRBD2|many|TRBJ2-1|TRBV10-2
CASKGLASYNEQFF
TGCGCCAGTAAGGGACTAGCGTCGTACAATGAGCAGTTCTTC
>TRBD2|many|TRBJ2-1|TRBV30
CAWSVGLAGAVEQFF
TGTGCCTGGAGTGTCGGGCTAGCGGGAGCCGTTGAGCAGTTCTTC
>TRBD2|NA|TRBJ2-1|TRBV28
CASSATSGRGNEQFF
TGTGCCAGCAGTGCCACTAGCGGGAGAGGCAATGAGCAGTTCTTC
>TRBD1|NA|TRBJ2-7|TRBV11-2
CASSLVRQGPSYEQYF
TGTGCCAGCAGCTTAGTTCGACAGGGCCCCTCCTACGAGCAGTACTTC
>TRBD2|many|TRBJ2-5|TRBV7-9
CASSLGLAGGLTKETQYF
TGTGCCAGCAGCTTAGGACTAGCGGGAGGCCTTACTAAAGAGACCCAGTACTTC
>NA|NA|TRBJ2-7|TRBV5-1
CASSLLAANYEQYF
TGCGCCAGCAGCTTGCTTGCAGCGAACTACGAGCAGTACTTC
>NA|few|TRBJ1-1|TRBV6-4
CASSLDYTEAFF
TGTGCCAGCAGTCTAGACTACACTGAAGCTTTCTTT
>TRBD1|few|TRBJ2-1|TRBV19
CASSIGAGGSYNEQFF
TGTGCCAGTAGTATAGGGGCAGGGGGATCCTACAATGAGCAGTTCTTC
>NA|NA|TRBJ2-1|TRBV7-9
CASSSERLGEQFF
TGTGCCAGCAGCTCAGAGCGACTAGGAGAGCAGTTCTTC
>NA|few|TRBJ1-3|TRBV28
CASSAGGDVWAIYF
TGTGCCAGCAGCGCTGGGGGGGACGTATGGGCCATATATTTT